The rows below give T cell receptor beta chains drawn from one sample of a study of vaccination and CD4 T cells after COVID-19. Antigen specificity for these receptors is unknown. TCRdb reprocessed the PCR reads via MiXCR and lists one record per CDR3 protein. The sample yields around 21,000 distinct CDR3 sequences, 50% to 70% seen once. The sequenced sample was CD4+ T cells from blood, cultured in vitro, obtained after SARS-CoV-2 vaccination. These receptors were obtained from a human donor who had recovered from COVID-19. Each CDR3 is given with its conserved first and last residue. D genes are given only for firm matches. Clone size, where shown, is once, few, many, or a class for clones that have expanded.

j_gene	v_gene	d_gene	abundance	CDR3aa	CDR3nt
TRBJ1-3	TRBV7-2	.	once	CASSPSRGNTIYF	TGTGCCAGCAGCCCCTCCCGGGGAAACACCATATATTTT
TRBJ1-5	TRBV12-3/TRBV12-4	.	.	CASSLGRVWQPQHF	TGTGCCAGCAGTTTGGGCAGGGTTTGGCAGCCCCAGCATTTT
TRBJ2-7	TRBV2	TRBD2	.	CASSGVLAGNYEQYF	TGTGCCAGCAGTGGGGTACTAGCGGGGAACTACGAGCAGTACTTC
TRBJ1-6	TRBV28	.	.	CASSLSGSYNSPLHF	TGTGCCAGCAGTTTATCGGGCTCCTATAATTCACCCCTCCACTTT
TRBJ2-1	TRBV25-1	TRBD1	once	CASSDPGQDNEQFF	TGTGCCAGCAGTGATCCGGGACAGGACAATGAGCAGTTCTTC
TRBJ1-3	TRBV7-2	.	.	CASSLDRNSGNTIYF	TGTGCCAGCAGCTTAGACAGGAATAGTGGAAACACCATATATTTT
TRBJ1-2	TRBV5-5	.	once	CASSLMGGLNYGYTF	TGTGCCAGCAGCTTGATGGGCGGCCTCAACTATGGCTACACCTTC
TRBJ1-5	TRBV30	.	.	CAWSAVAGADQPQHF	TGTGCCTGGAGTGCTGTCGCAGGGGCGGATCAGCCCCAGCATTTT
TRBJ2-1	TRBV20-1	TRBD2	few	CSARIDRLAAGRSYNEQFF	TGCAGTGCCCGAATCGATAGACTAGCGGCAGGGCGCTCCTACAATGAGCAGTTCTTC
TRBJ2-7	TRBV2	TRBD2	few	CASSLGTSGISTYEQYF	TGTGCCAGCAGTTTAGGGACTAGCGGGATTAGTACCTACGAGCAGTACTTC
TRBJ1-2	TRBV2	TRBD1	few	CASTPNGQVGYGYTF	TGTGCCAGCACCCCCAACGGACAGGTGGGATATGGCTACACCTTC
TRBJ2-2	TRBV20-1	TRBD2	.	CSARVPGLAGSGELFF	TGCAGTGCTAGGGTACCGGGACTAGCGGGATCCGGGGAGCTGTTTTTT
TRBJ1-2	TRBV5-4	TRBD1	.	CASSSRTGSYGYTF	TGTGCCAGCAGCTCCAGGACAGGGAGCTATGGCTACACCTTC
TRBJ2-3	TRBV3-1	.	few	CASSQQDRTQPDTQYF	TGTGCCAGCAGCCAACAGGACAGAACGCAGCCAGATACGCAGTATTTT
TRBJ2-2	TRBV5-1	.	.	CASKRQNTGELFF	TGCGCCAGCAAGCGACAGAACACCGGGGAGCTGTTTTTT
TRBJ2-2	TRBV6-1	.	.	CASSEAHLTGELFF	TGTGCCAGCAGTGAAGCTCACCTCACCGGGGAGCTGTTTTTT
TRBJ1-1	TRBV7-9	TRBD1	few	CASSIGTVNTEAFF	TGTGCCAGCAGCATAGGGACAGTGAACACTGAAGCTTTCTTT
TRBJ2-1	TRBV20-1	TRBD2	few	CSARVLAGAPSSYNEQFF	TGCAGTGCTAGAGTACTAGCGGGAGCCCCGAGCTCCTACAATGAGCAGTTCTTC
TRBJ1-5	TRBV7-2	.	few	CASSPQGSNQPQHF	TGTGCCAGCAGCCCCCAGGGTAGCAATCAGCCCCAGCATTTT
TRBJ1-1	TRBV6-2/TRBV6-3	.	.	CASSSQPQGGQAAFF	TGTGCCAGCAGTTCCCAGCCCCAAGGGGGGCAAGCAGCTTTCTTT